Listed here are 32 T cell receptor beta chains from one sample, sequenced in a study of CD8 T cells in ankylosing spondylitis. MiXCR, run by TCRdb on the 5' RACE reads, gives a single entry per CDR3 protein. This table has under 250,000 distinct CDR3 sequences, 8% to 11% appearing once. Sample: blood, either unsorted or a sorted T cell fraction (not recorded which). Receptors were obtained from a male donor with ankylosing spondylitis or in good health (not recorded which).

This clonotype was counted ten times or more. The chain carries TRBV30 and TRBJ1-5; D call uncertain. CDR3 size: 13 residues. The germline V and J ends were trimmed by 5 bases and 3 bases, with 11 bases remaining between them. Looked up from germline, CDR1 is GTSNPN and CDR2 is SVGIG (reference sequence). CDR3 amino acids: CAWGPQPNQPQHF. As DNA, the CDR3 is TGTGCCTGGGGCCCCCAGCCCAATCAGCCCCAGCATTTT. Full variable domain (outside the CDR3, taken from reference TRBV30 and TRBJ1-5): SQTIHQWPATLVQPVGSPLSLECTVEGTSNPNLYWYRQAAGRGLQLLFYSVGIGQISSEVPQNLSASRPQDRQFILSSKKLLLSDSGFYLCAWGPQPNQPQHFGDGTRLSIL.

This clonotype has more than one count but fewer than ten. The chain couples TRBV20-1 to TRBJ2-1; D might be TRBD2 (6 bases). The CDR3 covers 16 residues. Deletions cut 5 bases from V and 0 bases from J, with 17 bases between. CDR1 is DFQATT, CDR2 SNEGSKA, per germline (reference sequence). Here the CDR3 DNA reads TGCAGTGCTCTTGGGGGAGGACGGAGCTCCTACAATGAGCAGTTCTTC. Its translation: CSALGGGRSSYNEQFF.

At least ten counts were recorded for this clonotype. The rearrangement links TRBV3-1 to TRBJ1-5, with D possibly matching TRBD1 (6 bases). Trimming stripped 0 bases from V and 7 bases from J, with 13 bases between. Germline V gene lookup returns CDR1 LGHDT and CDR2 YNNKEL (reference sequence). The CDR3 runs to 15 residues. CDR3 in amino acids: CASSQDGGLRQPQHF. CDR3 bases: TGTGCCAGCAGCCAAGATGGGGGGCTTAGGCAGCCCCAGCATTTT.

The CDR3 here is CSVRTGSSTDTQYF. CDR3 DNA: TGCAGCGTTAGGACAGGGTCTAGCACAGATACGCAGTATTTT. V and J are TRBV29-1 and TRBJ2-3, with TRBD1 matching 8 bases. Trimming cost V 5 bases and J 0 bases; bases outside gene matches: 4. CDR1 and CDR2 from the germline V gene are SQVTM and ANQGSEA. This CDR3 contains 14 residues.

This clonotype was counted many times. This rearrangement joins TRBV12-3 or TRBV12-4 to TRBJ1-1; no clear D gene. The CDR3 covers 13 residues. The ends were cut back, 3 bases at V and 4 bases at J, with 9 bases in the middle. The CDR3 DNA follows: TGTGCCAGCAGTTTGAAGGGCAGCACTGAAGCTTTCTTT. It translates to CASSLKGSTEAFF.

This clonotype appeared many times. This chain connects TRBV7-2 to TRBJ2-3; 8 bases match TRBD2. Germline lookup yields CDR1 SGHTA and CDR2 FQGNSA. This CDR3 comprises 15 residues. J gave up 2 bases and V 5 bases, and 6 bases lay outside the gene matches. CDR3 DNA: TGTGCCAGCAGCCCCAGGACTAGCCCCACAGATACGCAGTATTTT. It is translated as CASSPRTSPTDTQYF.

The sample holds many counts of this clonotype. V usage is TRBV5-1 and J usage is TRBJ2-1, with 8 bases fitting TRBD2. This CDR3 is 16 amino acids long. After removal of 0 bases from V and 0 bases from J, the junction contained 2 bases not matched to a gene. CDR1 and CDR2 (germline): SGHRS, YFSETQ. The CDR3 sequence is CASSLGLAGSYNEQFF. In DNA form, the CDR3 reads TGCGCCAGCAGCTTGGGGCTAGCGGGCTCCTACAATGAGCAGTTCTTC.

This clonotype was found many times. The J gene is TRBJ2-1, the V gene TRBV5-1, with 13 bases aligning to TRBD2. Germline CDR1 is SGHRS and CDR2 is YFSETQ. V lost 5 bases to trimming and J lost 1 base; unmatched junction nucleotides: 12. The CDR3 length is 19 residues. The chain's CDR3 is CASSPPGTSGMPSYNEQFF. CDR3 nucleotide sequence: TGCGCCAGCAGTCCCCCCGGGACTAGCGGGATGCCGTCCTACAATGAGCAGTTCTTC.

This clonotype was counted between two and nine times. The V gene is TRBV30, the J gene TRBJ1-2; D is unclear. The CDR3 contains 14 residues. V lost 0 bases, J lost 6 bases, and 14 bases lay in between. CDR1 and CDR2 from the germline V gene are GTSNPN and SVGIG (reference sequence). The CDR3 protein is CAWSVHRKRNGYTF. For the CDR3, the DNA is TGTGCCTGGAGTGTACATAGGAAAAGGAATGGCTACACCTTC.

The chain links TRBV30 to TRBJ2-1; the D gene could be TRBD1 or TRBD2 (6 bases each). V lost 4 bases and J lost 15, with 31 bases in between. The CDR3 consists of 16 residues. From germline, CDR1 is GTSNPN and CDR2 SVGIG (reference sequence). Here the CDR3 DNA reads TGTGCCTGGAACGCAGTACCCCGACTAGTTACCCCACAGGGGTTCTTC. It is translated as CAWNAVPRLVTPQGFF.

This clonotype was counted many times. The J gene is TRBJ2-1, the V gene TRBV20-1; 8 bases match TRBD1. J lost 4 bases, V lost 5 bases, and 7 bases had no gene match. Germline CDR1 is DFQATT and CDR2 is SNEGSKA (reference sequence). The CDR3 length is 14 residues. CDR3 DNA: TGCAGTGCTGGTAGACAGGGGAGTTACAATGAGCAGTTCTTC. As protein: CSAGRQGSYNEQFF.

CDR3 residues: CATNARLQGGYTF. CDR3 sequence (DNA): TGTGCCACCAACGCCAGACTGCAGGGTGGCTACACCTTC. The V gene is TRBV7-2, the J gene TRBJ1-2; a weak D match, TRBD1 (5 bases). CDR1 and CDR2 from the germline V gene are SGHTA and FQGNSA. The CDR3 runs 13 residues. V lost 10 bases to trimming and J lost 7 bases, with 19 bases between them.

This clonotype occurred many times. The V call is TRBV5-1, the J call TRBJ2-2; 13 nucleotides agree with TRBD2. CDR1 SGHRS and CDR2 YFSETQ come from the germline V gene. The CDR3 has 17 residues. V was pared by 4 bases and J by 8 bases, with 11 bases of the junction left unmatched. The CDR3 loop is CASSPNAGLAGSGELFF. In nucleotides, the CDR3 is TGCGCCAGCAGCCCCAATGCGGGACTAGCGGGATCGGGGGAGCTGTTTTTT.

This clonotype has a count of ten or more. The V and J genes are TRBV18 and TRBJ1-2, with D tentatively TRBD1 (5 bases). The CDR3 totals 14 residues. Germline V lookup: CDR1 KGHSH, CDR2 LQKENI. V lost 2 bases to trimming and J lost 4 bases, with 11 bases between them. The CDR3 loop is CASSPGGGIYGYTF. The CDR3 bases are TGTGCCAGCTCACCAGGGGGAGGAATCTATGGCTACACCTTC.

This clonotype was counted ten times or more. V gene TRBV7-7 combines with J gene TRBJ2-3, with a tentative D call TRBD2 (6 bases). CDR3 size: 15 residues. Germline lookup yields CDR1 SSHAT and CDR2 FNYEAQ (reference sequence). V was cut by 4 bases and J by 8 bases, with 19 bases left in between. CDR3 protein: CASSSRDSASSTQYF. CDR3 bases: TGTGCCAGCAGCTCACGGGACTCAGCATCCAGTACGCAGTATTTT.

Remarks on this clonotype: At one end, the junction sequence differs from germline, possibly due to a read error. The chain is built from TRBV2 and TRBJ1-5; D unclear. The CDR3 covers 14 residues. Germline V gene lookup returns CDR1 SNHLY and CDR2 FYNNEI. CDR3 DNA: TGTGCCAGCAGTGAATCGGCAGGCAAACAGCCCCAGCATTTT. Encoded protein: CASSESAGKQPQHF.

This clonotype was observed at least ten times. This chain connects TRBV5-1 to TRBJ2-7, with TRBD2 as a possible D gene (6 bases). The V end lost 1 base, the J end lost 0 bases, and 11 bases lay between the germline ends. The CDR3 totals 15 residues. The germline V gene encodes CDR1 SGHRS and CDR2 YFSETQ. In DNA, the CDR3 is TGCGCCAGCAGCTTGTCGGCGGGATCCTCCTACGAGCAGTACTTC. Amino acids: CASSLSAGSSYEQYF.

This clonotype was picked up a small number of times. The chain has TRBV7-2 and TRBJ2-3; D is possibly TRBD1 or TRBD2 (5 bases each). The CDR3 length is 14 residues. Trimming removed 3 bases from V and 9 bases from J, with 16 bases in between. Germline V gene data show CDR1 as SGHTA and CDR2 as FQGNSA. The CDR3 nucleotides are TGTGCCAGCAGCTTCGGGACCGCCGGCGGGACGCAGTATTTT. Translating it yields CASSFGTAGGTQYF.

This clonotype was seen at least ten times. This rearrangement joins TRBV27 to TRBJ1-2; 7 bases are shared with TRBD1. V shed 2 bases and J 0 bases; nucleotides not matched to a gene: 6. Looked up from germline, CDR1 is MNHEY and CDR2 is SMNVEV (reference sequence). The CDR3 runs 16 residues. The CDR3 is CASSLGGQSSNYGYTF. The DNA of the CDR3 is TGTGCCAGCAGTTTAGGGGGACAGTCCTCTAACTATGGCTACACCTTC.

This clonotype showed up many times. V is TRBV7-2 and J is TRBJ2-1; TRBD2 might be the D (5 bases). V gave up 5 bases and J gave up 9 bases, with 11 bases separating them. Germline V CDR1 and CDR2: SGHTA, FQGNSA. The CDR3 is 12 amino acids. The CDR3 protein is CASSQERREQFF. In DNA, the CDR3 is TGTGCCAGCAGCCAGGAGCGGCGTGAGCAGTTCTTC.

A word on this clonotype: A read error may produce the germline difference seen at one junction end. The rearrangement joins TRBV7-9 to TRBJ2-3, with TRBD2 as a possible D gene (5 bases). The germline CDR1 and CDR2 sequences are SEHNR and FQNEAQ (reference sequence). The CDR3 has 14 amino acids. The CDR3 coding sequence is TGTACCAGCAGCTTACCGGACTGGGCAGATACGCAGTATTTT. Translating gives CTSSLPDWADTQYF.

This clonotype was counted ten times or more. As DNA, the CDR3 is TGTGCCAGCATCTGGGGTGCGACACCGAACACTGAAGCTTTCTTT. It translates to CASIWGATPNTEAFF. This chain joins TRBV12-3 or TRBV12-4 and TRBJ1-1; D gene ambiguous. This CDR3 contains 15 residues. The ends were cut back, 7 bases at V and 1 base at J, with 16 bases in the middle.

This clonotype occurred many times. V usage is TRBV5-1 and J usage is TRBJ2-5; the match to TRBD1 covers 11 bases. The CDR3 is made up of 15 amino acids. J was trimmed by 5 bases and V by 7 bases; bases with no gene match: 10. Germline V gives CDR1 SGHRS, CDR2 YFSETQ. The CDR3 region has the DNA TGCGCCAGCTTCTTGGACAGGGGGCGCGGGGAGACCCAGTACTTC. As protein: CASFLDRGRGETQYF.

This clonotype was seen a few times. The chain is built from TRBV30 and TRBJ2-2; D possibly corresponds to TRBD2 (6 bases). Germline CDR1 reads GTSNPN; CDR2 reads SVGIG (reference sequence). Trimming took off 2 bases at V and 6 bases at J, with 16 bases between the two ends. CDR3 length equals 15 residues. The CDR3 coding sequence is TGTGCCTGGAGTAGTGGGAGGCCCCCCGCCGGGGAGCTGTTTTTT. Translation: CAWSSGRPPAGELFF.

This clonotype occurred a few times. CDR3 sequence reads: CASSRDVASLAQYF. The DNA of the CDR3 is TGTGCCAGCAGCCGCGACGTGGCTAGCTTGGCCCAGTACTTC. The genes are TRBV7-9 and TRBJ2-5; TRBD2 is a possible D gene (5 bases). The CDR3 length is 14 residues. V was trimmed by 5 bases and J by 9 bases, leaving 19 bases between them. CDR1 and CDR2 (germline): SEHNR, FQNEAQ (reference sequence). The whole variable domain, remainder taken from reference TRBV7-9 and TRBJ2-5, is DTGVSQNPRHKITKRGQNVTFRCDPISEHNRLYWYRQTLGQGPEFLTYFQNEAQLEKSRLLSDRFSAERPKGSFSTLEIQRTEQGDSAMYLCASSRDVASLAQYFGPGTRLLVL.

This clonotype came up many times. The chain is built from TRBV5-1 and TRBJ2-7, with 11 bases identical to TRBD1. Germline assignment: CDR1 SGHRS and CDR2 YFSETQ. The CDR3 extends over 16 amino acids. V was pared by 6 bases and J by 6 bases, with 14 bases of the junction left unmatched. The CDR3 DNA reads TGCGCCAGCACCATCCTCGCGGGGACAGGGGGAGGCGAGCAGTACTTC. It yields the protein CASTILAGTGGGEQYF. The full variable domain, completed using reference TRBV5-1 and TRBJ2-7, is KAGVTQTPRYLIKTRGQQVTLSCSPISGHRSVSWYQQTPGQGLQFLFEYFSETQRNKGNFPGRFSGRQFSNSRSEMNVSTLELGDSALYLCASTILAGTGGGEQYFGPGTRLTVT.

This clonotype was detected ten times or more. The V and J genes are TRBV12-3 or TRBV12-4 and TRBJ2-7; no reliable D call. The length of the CDR3 is 12 residues. V was trimmed by 3 bases and J by 3 bases, leaving 6 bases between them. DNA of the CDR3: TGTGCCAGCAGTTTTAACTACTACGAGCAGTACTTC. Amino acid sequence: CASSFNYYEQYF.

This clonotype was found many times. The chain couples TRBV2 to TRBJ2-3; D remains ambiguous. CDR3 length: 14 amino acids. The germline V gene has CDR1 SNHLY and CDR2 FYNNEI. The ends were cut back, 6 bases at V and 0 bases at J, with 10 bases in the middle. The CDR3 sequence is CASSGQTSTDTQYF. The CDR3 region has the DNA TGTGCCAGCAGCGGCCAAACTAGCACAGATACGCAGTATTTT.

This clonotype was found many times. The chain joins TRBV5-1 to TRBJ2-7; 12 bases fit TRBD1. The CDR3 covers 19 residues. Germline V gene data show CDR1 as SGHRS and CDR2 as YFSETQ. The trim removed 4 bases at V and 3 bases at J, leaving 17 bases unmatched. CDR3 sequence reads: CASSRTPGQGAFGDYEQYF. Written as DNA, the CDR3 is TGCGCCAGCAGCCGAACACCGGGACAGGGGGCCTTCGGGGACTACGAGCAGTACTTC.

As concerns this clonotype: This may be a read error, as it is one base from a much larger clone. This CDR3 is CASSSDFYEQYF. The CDR3 DNA sequence: TGTGCCAGCAGTTCGGACTTCTACGAGCAGTACTTC. The chain recombines TRBV2 with TRBJ2-7; D possibly corresponds to TRBD2 (5 bases). Germline CDR1 is SNHLY and CDR2 is FYNNEI. The CDR3 covers 12 residues. V lost 5 bases and J 3 bases, leaving 8 bases between the germline ends.

V and J are TRBV7-2 and TRBJ2-1; the D is unclear. V lost 2 bases to trimming and J lost 1 base, with 9 bases between them. CDR3 length: 15 amino acids. Germline V CDR1 and CDR2: SGHTA, FQGNSA. The CDR3 region has the DNA TGTGCCAGCAGCTTAAGTATAGGTTCCTACAATGAGCAGTTCTTC. It encodes CASSLSIGSYNEQFF. Full variable domain (outside the CDR3, taken from reference TRBV7-2 and TRBJ2-1): GAGVSQSPSNKVTEKGKDVELRCDPISGHTALYWYRQSLGQGLEFLIYFQGNSAPDKSGLPSDRFSAERTGGSVSTLTIQRTQQEDSAVYLCASSLSIGSYNEQFFGPGTRLTVL.

This clonotype was picked up a small number of times. The chain uses TRBV5-1 and TRBJ1-5, with D perhaps TRBD1 (5 bases). Germline values: CDR1 SGHRS, CDR2 YFSETQ. The ends were cut back, 0 bases at V and 4 bases at J, with 8 bases in the middle. This CDR3 is built from 14 residues. CDR3 sequence reads: CASSLEGLNQPQHF. The DNA of the CDR3 is TGCGCCAGCAGCTTGGAGGGGCTTAATCAGCCCCAGCATTTT.